The 3 T cell receptor beta chains below come from one sample, sequenced in a study of T-cell memory formation after mild COVID-19. From the 5' RACE reads, TCRdb called clonotypes with MiXCR, one entry per CDR3 protein. In the table there are 100,000 to 150,000 distinct CDR3 sequences, about 18% of which are singletons. Material: PBMCs or a T cell subset sorted from them (not recorded which). The receptors shown here come from a man between 18 and 29 years old who had mild COVID-19 (a few samples of this study predate the infection). Cell type and time point are not known.

This clonotype was detected a few times. The chain uses TRBV18 and TRBJ2-5, with unresolved D. The V gene's germline CDR1 is KGHSH and CDR2 LQKENI. The V gene lost 3 bases and the J gene lost 2 bases, with 19 bases spanning the gap. The CDR3 consists of 17 residues. Written as DNA, the CDR3 is TGTGCCAGCTCACCCCGTGAGCTCGCTGGAGAGCAAGAGACCCAGTACTTC. Its protein product is CASSPRELAGEQETQYF.

This clonotype was detected only a few times. CDR3 sequence: CSVEGRQGEKLFF. The CDR3 nucleotides read TGCAGCGTTGAGGGTCGACAGGGAGAAAAACTGTTTTTT. The rearrangement links TRBV29-1 to TRBJ1-4, with 7 bases aligning to TRBD1. CDR1 SQVTM and CDR2 ANQGSEA come from the germline V gene. J lost 8 bases, V lost 3 bases, and 6 bases had no gene match. There are 13 residues in the CDR3.

This clonotype was picked up many times. The genes are TRBV7-2 and TRBJ2-3, with D maybe TRBD2 (6 bases). V lost 6 bases and J 1 base, leaving 11 bases between the germline ends. Germline-derived CDR1 and CDR2 are SGHTA and FQGNSA. The CDR3 is 14 amino acids. CDR3 sequence (DNA): TGTGCCAGCAGTCGCGTAGCGGGCACAGATACGCAGTATTTT. It translates to CASSRVAGTDTQYF.